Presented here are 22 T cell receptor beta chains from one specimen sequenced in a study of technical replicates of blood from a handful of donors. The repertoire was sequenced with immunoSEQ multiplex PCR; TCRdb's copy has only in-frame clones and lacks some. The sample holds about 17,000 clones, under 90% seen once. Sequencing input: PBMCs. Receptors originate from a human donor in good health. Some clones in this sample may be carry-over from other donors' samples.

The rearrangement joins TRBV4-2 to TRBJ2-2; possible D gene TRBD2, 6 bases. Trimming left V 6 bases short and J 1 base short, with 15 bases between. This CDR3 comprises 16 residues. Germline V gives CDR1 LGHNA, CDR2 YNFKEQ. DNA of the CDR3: TGTGCCAGCAGTCGTTTTCGGGACTTGAACACCGGGGAGCTGTTTTTT. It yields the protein CASSRFRDLNTGELFF.

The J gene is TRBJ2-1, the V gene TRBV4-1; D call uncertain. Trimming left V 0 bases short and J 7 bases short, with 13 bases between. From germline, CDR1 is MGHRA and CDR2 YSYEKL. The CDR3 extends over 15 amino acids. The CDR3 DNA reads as TGCGCCAGCAGCCAAGATCGAATGGTGCTAAATGAGCAGTTCTTC. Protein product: CASSQDRMVLNEQFF.

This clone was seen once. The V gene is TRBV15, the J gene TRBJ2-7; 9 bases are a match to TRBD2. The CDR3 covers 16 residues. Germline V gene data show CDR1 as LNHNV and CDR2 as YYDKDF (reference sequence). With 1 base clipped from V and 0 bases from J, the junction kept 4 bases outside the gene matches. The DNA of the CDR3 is TGTGCCACCAGCAGAGCGAGGCGGGGGGGCTCCTACGAGCAGTACTTC. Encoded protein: CATSRARRGGSYEQYF.

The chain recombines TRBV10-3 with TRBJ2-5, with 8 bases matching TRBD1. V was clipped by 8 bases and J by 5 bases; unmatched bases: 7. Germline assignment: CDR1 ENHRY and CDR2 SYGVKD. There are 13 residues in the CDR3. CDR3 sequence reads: CAIAGGQGETQYF. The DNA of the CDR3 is TGTGCCATCGCAGGGGGCCAGGGGGAGACCCAGTACTTC.

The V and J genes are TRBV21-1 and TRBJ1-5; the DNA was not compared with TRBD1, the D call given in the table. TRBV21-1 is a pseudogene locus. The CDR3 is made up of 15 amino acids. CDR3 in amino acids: CASSGRQGSNQPQHF. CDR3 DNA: TGTGCCAGCAGCGGCCGTCAGGGTAGCAATCAGCCCCAGCATTTT.

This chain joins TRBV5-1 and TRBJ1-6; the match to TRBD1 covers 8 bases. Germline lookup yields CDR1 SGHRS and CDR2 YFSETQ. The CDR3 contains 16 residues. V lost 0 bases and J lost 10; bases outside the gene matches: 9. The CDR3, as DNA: TGCGCCAGCAGCTTGGCCCTGACAGGGGCTGGCTCACCCCTCCACTTT. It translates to CASSLALTGAGSPLHF.

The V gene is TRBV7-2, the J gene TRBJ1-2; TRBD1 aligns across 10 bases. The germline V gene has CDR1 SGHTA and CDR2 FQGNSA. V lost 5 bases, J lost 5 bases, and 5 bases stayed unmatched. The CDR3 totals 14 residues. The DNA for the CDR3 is TGTGCCAGCAGCGGGACAGGGGCGGGGTATGGCTACACCTTC. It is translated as CASSGTGAGYGYTF.

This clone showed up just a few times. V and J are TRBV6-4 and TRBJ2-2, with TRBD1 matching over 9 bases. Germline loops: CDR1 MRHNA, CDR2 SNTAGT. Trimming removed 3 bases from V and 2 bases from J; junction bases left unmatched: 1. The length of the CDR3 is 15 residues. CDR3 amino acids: CASSEGQGNTGELFF. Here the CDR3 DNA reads TGTGCCAGCAGTGAGGGACAGGGAAACACCGGGGAGCTGTTTTTT.

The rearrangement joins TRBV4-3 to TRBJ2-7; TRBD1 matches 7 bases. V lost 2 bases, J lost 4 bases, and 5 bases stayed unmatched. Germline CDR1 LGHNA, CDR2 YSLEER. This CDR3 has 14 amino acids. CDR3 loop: CASSQRTGKYEQYF. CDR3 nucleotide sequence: TGCGCCAGCAGCCAAAGGACAGGAAAGTACGAGCAGTACTTC.

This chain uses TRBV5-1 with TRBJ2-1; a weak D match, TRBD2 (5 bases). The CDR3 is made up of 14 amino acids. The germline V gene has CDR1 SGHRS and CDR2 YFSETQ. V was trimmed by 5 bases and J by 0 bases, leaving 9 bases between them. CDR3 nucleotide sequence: TGCGCCAGCAGTAGCGCGAGCTCCTACAATGAGCAGTTCTTC. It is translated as CASSSASSYNEQFF.

CDR3 region: CASSEFVASGASTDTQYF. Here the CDR3 DNA reads TGTGCCAGCAGTGAATTCGTCGCTAGCGGGGCCAGCACAGATACGCAGTATTTT. The gene calls are TRBV25-1 and TRBJ2-3; 9 positions agree with TRBD2. The CDR3 runs 18 residues. Per germline, CDR1 MGHDK and CDR2 SYGVNS. Trimming took 1 base from V and 0 from J; bases not matched to a gene: 8.

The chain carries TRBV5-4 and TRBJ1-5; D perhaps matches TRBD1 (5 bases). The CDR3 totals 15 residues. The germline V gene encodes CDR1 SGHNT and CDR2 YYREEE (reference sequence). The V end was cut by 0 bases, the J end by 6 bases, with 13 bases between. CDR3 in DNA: TGTGCCAGCAGCTTGGCGGGGGAAGATAGTCAGCCCCAGCATTTT. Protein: CASSLAGEDSQPQHF. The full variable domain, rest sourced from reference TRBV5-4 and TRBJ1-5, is ETGVTQSPTHLIKTRGQQVTLRCSSQSGHNTVSWYQQALGQGPQFIFQYYREEENGRGNFPPRFSGLQFPNYSSELNVNALELDDSALYLCASSLAGEDSQPQHFGDGTRLSIL.

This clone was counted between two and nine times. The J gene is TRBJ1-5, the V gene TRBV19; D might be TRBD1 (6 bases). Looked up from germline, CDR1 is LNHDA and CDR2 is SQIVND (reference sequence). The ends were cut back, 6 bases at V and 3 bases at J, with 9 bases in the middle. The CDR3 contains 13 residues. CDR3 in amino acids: CASRWTVNQPQHF. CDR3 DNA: TGTGCCAGTAGATGGACAGTCAATCAGCCCCAGCATTTT.

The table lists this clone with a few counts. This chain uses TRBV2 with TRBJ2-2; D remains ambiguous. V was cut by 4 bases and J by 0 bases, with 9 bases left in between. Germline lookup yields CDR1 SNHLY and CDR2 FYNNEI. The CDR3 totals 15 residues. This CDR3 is CASSVGPTNTGELFF. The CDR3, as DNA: TGTGCCAGCAGTGTTGGGCCGACGAACACCGGGGAGCTGTTTTTT.

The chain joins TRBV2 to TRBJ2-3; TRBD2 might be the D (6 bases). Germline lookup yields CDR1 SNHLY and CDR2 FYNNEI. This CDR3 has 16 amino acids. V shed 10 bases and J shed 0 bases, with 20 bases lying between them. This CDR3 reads CAISRDGLASTDTQYF. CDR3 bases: TGTGCCATCTCCCGGGATGGGCTAGCGAGCACAGATACGCAGTATTTT.

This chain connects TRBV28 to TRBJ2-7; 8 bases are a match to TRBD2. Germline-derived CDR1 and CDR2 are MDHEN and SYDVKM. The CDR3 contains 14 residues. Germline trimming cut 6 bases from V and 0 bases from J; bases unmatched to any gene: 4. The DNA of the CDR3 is TGTGCCAGCAGACCTCTAGCGGGCTCCTACGAGCAGTACTTC. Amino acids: CASRPLAGSYEQYF.

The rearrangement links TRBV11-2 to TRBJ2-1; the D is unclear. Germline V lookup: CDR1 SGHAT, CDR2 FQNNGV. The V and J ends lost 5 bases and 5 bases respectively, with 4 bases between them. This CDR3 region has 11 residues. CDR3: CASSLNNEQFF. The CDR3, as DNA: TGTGCCAGCAGCCTAAACAATGAGCAGTTCTTC.

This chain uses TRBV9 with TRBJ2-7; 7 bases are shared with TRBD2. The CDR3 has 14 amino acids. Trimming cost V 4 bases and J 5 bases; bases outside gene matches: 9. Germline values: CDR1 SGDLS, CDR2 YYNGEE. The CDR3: CASSPRLSGNEQYF. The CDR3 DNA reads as TGTGCCAGCAGCCCACGACTGAGCGGGAACGAGCAGTACTTC.

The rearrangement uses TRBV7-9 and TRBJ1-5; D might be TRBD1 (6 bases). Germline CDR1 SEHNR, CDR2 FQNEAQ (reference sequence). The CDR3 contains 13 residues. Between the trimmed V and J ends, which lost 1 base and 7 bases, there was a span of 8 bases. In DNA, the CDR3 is TGTGCCAGCAGCTTAGGACAGGACCAGCCCCAGCATTTT. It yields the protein CASSLGQDQPQHF. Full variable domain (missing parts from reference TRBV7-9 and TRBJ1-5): DTGVSQNPRHKITKRGQNVTFRCDPISEHNRLYWYRQTLGQGPEFLTYFQNEAQLEKSRLLSDRFSAERPKGSFSTLEIQRTEQGDSAMYLCASSLGQDQPQHFGDGTRLSIL.

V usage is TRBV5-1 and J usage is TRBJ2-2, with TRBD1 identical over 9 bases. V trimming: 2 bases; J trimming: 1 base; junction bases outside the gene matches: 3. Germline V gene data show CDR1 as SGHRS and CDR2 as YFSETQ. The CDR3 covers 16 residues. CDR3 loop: CASSLQGARNTGELFF. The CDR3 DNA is TGCGCCAGCAGCTTACAGGGGGCGCGGAACACCGGGGAGCTGTTTTTT.

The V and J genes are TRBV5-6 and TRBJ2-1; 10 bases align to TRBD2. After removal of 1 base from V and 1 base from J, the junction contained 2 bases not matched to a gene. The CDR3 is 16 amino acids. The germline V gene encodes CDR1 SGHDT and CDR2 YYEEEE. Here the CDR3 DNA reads TGTGCCAGCAGCTTGTGGACTAGCGGATCCTACAATGAGCAGTTCTTC. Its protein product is CASSLWTSGSYNEQFF.

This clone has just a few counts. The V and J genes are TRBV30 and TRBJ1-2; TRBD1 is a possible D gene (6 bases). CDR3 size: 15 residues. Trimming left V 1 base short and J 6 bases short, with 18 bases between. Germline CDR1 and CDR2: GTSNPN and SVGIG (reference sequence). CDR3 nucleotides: TGTGCCTGGAGTGATGCAGGGGTCGCCGCCGATGGCTACACCTTC. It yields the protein CAWSDAGVAADGYTF.